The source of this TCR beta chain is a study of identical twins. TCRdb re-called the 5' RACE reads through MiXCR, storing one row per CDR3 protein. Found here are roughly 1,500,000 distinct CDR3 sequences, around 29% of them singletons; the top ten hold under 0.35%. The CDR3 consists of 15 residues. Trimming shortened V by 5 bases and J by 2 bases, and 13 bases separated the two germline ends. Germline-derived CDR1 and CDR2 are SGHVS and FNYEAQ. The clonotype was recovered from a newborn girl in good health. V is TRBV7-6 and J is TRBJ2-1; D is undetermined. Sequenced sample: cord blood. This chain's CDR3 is CASSLRSIPYNEQFF. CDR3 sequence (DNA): TGTGCCAGCAGCCTACGTAGCATCCCCTACAATGAGCAGTTCTTC.